A single T cell receptor (beta chain) is shown here with its context. The study classified TPEX cells as CCR7+ PD-1+ TIGIT+ early memory CD8+ T cells bearing exhausted-like traits. UMI-labeled 5' RACE was the method by which TCR beta libraries were made. TCRdb re-called the 5' RACE reads; one entry per CDR3 protein, DNA not given. The sample spans about 6,500 distinct CDR3 sequences; the ten largest clones claim 20% to 25%. The sample originates from a study of human CD8 memory T cell subsets. CDR1 SGDLS and CDR2 YYNGEE come from the germline V gene. The CDR3 consists of 12 residues. The chain employs TRBV9 and TRBJ2-3. The source is a human donor in good health. The source material was CD8+ T cells from PBMCs. CDR3 loop: CASSVEADTQYF.